One sample yielded the 26 T cell receptor beta chains listed below, sequenced in a study of blood T cells in healthy people across ages. With a J-beta primer mix and a sample-barcoded 5' primer, a second PCR ran roughly 6 to 11 cycles. TCRdb recomputed calls from the 5' RACE reads with MiXCR, one row per CDR3 protein. Of roughly 900,000 distinct CDR3 sequences in the sample, 40% to 60% were seen once. Sequenced: blood. All receptors derive from a man in his thirties or forties in good health.

The chain links TRBV4-1 to TRBJ2-1, with 7 bases fitting TRBD2. Germline values: CDR1 MGHRA, CDR2 YSYEKL. The CDR3 is 18 residues long. V dropped 0 bases and J dropped 3; count of bases not matched to a gene: 11. The CDR3 sequence is CASSQDWGGGSDYNEQFF. The CDR3 DNA follows: TGCGCCAGCAGCCAAGATTGGGGCGGGGGATCCGACTACAATGAGCAGTTCTTC.

This clonotype was counted at least ten times. The chain is built from TRBV14 and TRBJ2-7, with D possibly TRBD2 on 6 matching bases. The CDR3 extends over 14 amino acids. Trimming stripped 3 bases from V and 2 bases from J, with 11 bases between. CDR1 and CDR2 (germline): SGHDN, FVKESK. The CDR3 coding sequence is TGTGCCAGCAGCCATAGCGGTCTTACCTACGAGCAGTACTTC. The encoded protein is CASSHSGLTYEQYF.

The V gene is TRBV23-1, the J gene TRBJ2-7; D is uncertain. TRBV23-1 has ORF status, its function being uncertain. The ends were cut back, 9 bases at V and 2 bases at J, with 17 bases in the middle. This CDR3 contains 14 residues. The CDR3 is CARTERTGTYEQYF. CDR3 DNA sequence: TGCGCCAGAACTGAACGGACGGGTACCTACGAGCAGTACTTC.

This rearrangement joins TRBV6-2 or TRBV6-3 to TRBJ2-1, with TRBD2 identical over 10 bases. Per the germline V gene, CDR1 is MNHEY and CDR2 is SVGEGT. This CDR3 is 16 amino acids long. The V and J ends lost 4 bases and 4 bases, in that order; junction bases with no gene match: 7. The CDR3 region is CASSFVQLAGYNEQFF. DNA for the CDR3: TGTGCCAGCAGTTTCGTCCAACTAGCGGGGTACAATGAGCAGTTCTTC.

This clonotype has just a few counts. V and J are TRBV7-2 and TRBJ1-1, with a possible D match to TRBD1 (5 bases). CDR1 and CDR2 from the germline V gene are SGHTA and FQGNSA. The V and J ends lost 10 bases and 7 bases respectively, with 19 bases between them. The CDR3 is 13 residues long. The CDR3 sequence: CATPGTGVGEAFF. CDR3 in DNA: TGTGCCACCCCAGGGACGGGAGTCGGTGAAGCTTTCTTT.

This clonotype appeared a few times. The genes are TRBV28 and TRBJ2-7, with TRBD1 as a possible D gene (5 bases). V was cut by 2 bases and J by 2 bases, with 16 bases left in between. The CDR3 has 16 amino acids. Germline CDR1 is MDHEN and CDR2 is SYDVKM. The CDR3 DNA reads TGTGCCAGCAGTTTAAATTTAGGGCAGGGTACCTACGAGCAGTACTTC. Translated: CASSLNLGQGTYEQYF.

V and J are TRBV5-1 and TRBJ2-1, with 7 bases lining up with TRBD1. Germline-derived CDR1 and CDR2 are SGHRS and YFSETQ. V was pared by 4 bases and J by 1 base, with 5 bases of the junction left unmatched. The CDR3 sequence is 15 residues long. CDR3 DNA: TGCGCCAGCAGCACGACAGGGACGTCCTACAATGAGCAGTTCTTC. The encoded protein is CASSTTGTSYNEQFF.

The chain links TRBV6-5 to TRBJ2-7, with D perhaps TRBD1 or TRBD2 (5 bases each). Trimming pared 6 bases from V and 2 bases from J, leaving 14 bases between. CDR3 size: 14 residues. Germline CDR1 MNHEY, CDR2 SVGAGI. CDR3 sequence reads: CASSPQGTPYEQYF. The CDR3 nucleotides read TGTGCCAGCAGCCCACAAGGGACCCCCTACGAGCAGTACTTC.

The chain has TRBV3-1 and TRBJ2-7; D perhaps matches TRBD2 (6 bases). Matching the DNA end better, TRBJ2-5 makes the J call doubtful. This CDR3 contains 14 residues. CDR1 and CDR2 (germline): LGHDT, YNNKEL (reference sequence). CDR3 coding DNA: TGTGCCAGCAGCCCTGGTAGGCGGGGAGAGACCCAGTACTTC. It translates to CASSPGRRGETQYF.

The rearrangement uses TRBV7-9 and TRBJ2-1; either TRBD1 or TRBD2 may fit D (5 bases each). Germline CDR1 and CDR2: SEHNR and FQNEAQ (reference sequence). Trimming removed 3 bases from V and 10 bases from J, with 19 bases in between. This CDR3 is 15 amino acids long. CDR3: CASSFWDLVLREQFF. The CDR3 coding sequence is TGTGCCAGCAGCTTCTGGGACCTGGTGCTACGAGAGCAGTTCTTC. Full variable domain (outside the CDR3, taken from reference TRBV7-9 and TRBJ2-1): DTGVSQNPRHKITKRGQNVTFRCDPISEHNRLYWYRQTLGQGPEFLTYFQNEAQLEKSRLLSDRFSAERPKGSFSTLEIQRTEQGDSAMYLCASSFWDLVLREQFFGPGTRLTVL.

The CDR3 loop is CASSLSVRLSSYEQYF. CDR3 in DNA: TGTGCCAGCAGTTTATCAGTCAGGCTGAGCTCCTACGAGCAGTACTTC. The V and J genes are TRBV27 and TRBJ2-7; D is unresolved. Germline lookup yields CDR1 MNHEY and CDR2 SMNVEV (reference sequence). Trimming stripped 0 bases from V and 0 bases from J, with 12 bases between. CDR3 length equals 16 residues.

This clonotype turned up a few times. The V gene is TRBV6-1, the J gene TRBJ1-1, with D possibly being TRBD1 (5 bases). The CDR3 is 16 amino acids. Per germline, CDR1 MNHNS and CDR2 SASEGT. Trimming left V 1 base short and J 6 bases short, with 18 bases between. DNA for the CDR3: TGTGCCAGCAGTGAAGGGGCAGCTCTAACGGGGGCTGAAGCTTTCTTT. It encodes CASSEGAALTGAEAFF.

V and J are TRBV7-9 and TRBJ2-7, with TRBD1 matching over 8 bases. The CDR3 extends over 15 amino acids. Losses at the gene ends were 6 bases for V and 5 bases for J; bases not matched to a gene: 12. CDR1 is SEHNR, CDR2 FQNEAQ, per germline (reference sequence). The DNA of the CDR3 is TGTGCCAGCAGTCCCGCCGGAGACAGGGGTAACGAGCAGTACTTC. Translating gives CASSPAGDRGNEQYF.

The chain is built from TRBV7-9 and TRBJ2-5; D ambiguous. Trimming took off 5 bases at V and 0 bases at J, with 4 bases between the two ends. There are 12 residues in the CDR3. Germline V gene lookup returns CDR1 SEHNR and CDR2 FQNEAQ (reference sequence). The CDR3 nucleotides are TGTGCCAGCAGCATGAACCAAGAGACCCAGTACTTC. This encodes CASSMNQETQYF.

This clonotype was detected only a few times. This sequence joins TRBV12-3 or TRBV12-4 and TRBJ2-7, with 11 bases that match TRBD1. The CDR3 has 14 residues. V dropped 7 bases and J dropped 6; count of bases not matched to a gene: 8. The CDR3 sequence: CASNKDRGLSEQYF. CDR3 sequence (DNA): TGTGCCAGCAACAAGGACAGGGGGCTTAGCGAGCAGTACTTC.

The chain is built from TRBV7-9 and TRBJ2-5, with a weak D call TRBD2 (5 bases). V lost 5 bases and J 5 bases, leaving 18 bases between the germline ends. The CDR3 is made up of 15 amino acids. Germline CDR1 and CDR2: SEHNR and FQNEAQ (reference sequence). In DNA form, the CDR3 reads TGTGCCAGCAGCGAAATCCGGGCTAGCAGGGAGACCCAGTACTTC. Its protein product is CASSEIRASRETQYF.

The V call is TRBV5-1, the J call TRBJ2-3; 13 bases line up with TRBD2. Losses at the gene ends were 3 bases for V and 2 bases for J; bases not matched to a gene: 9. The CDR3 has 18 amino acids. Germline V gene sequence: CDR1 SGHRS, CDR2 YFSETQ. CDR3 sequence reads: CASSSYKTSGGSTDTQYF. As DNA, the CDR3 is TGCGCCAGCAGCTCCTATAAGACTAGCGGGGGGTCCACAGATACGCAGTATTTT.

This clonotype has a single count. One junction end does not reproduce the germline sequence, and a read error may be involved. The chain is built from TRBV20-1 and TRBJ1-2; no definite D call. Per the germline V gene, CDR1 is DFQATT and CDR2 is SNEGSKA (reference sequence). The CDR3 covers 13 residues. CDR3 nucleotide sequence: TGCAATGCTAGAGATTCGGAGGACTTAGGCTACACCTTC. Translated: CNARDSEDLGYTF.

V and J are TRBV4-2 and TRBJ2-7, with 9 nucleotides matching TRBD1. Trimming removed 4 bases from V and 6 bases from J; junction bases left unmatched: 7. Germline V CDR1 and CDR2: LGHNA, YNFKEQ. The CDR3 contains 14 residues. Here the CDR3 reads CASSPGTGSGEQYF. CDR3 sequence (DNA): TGTGCCAGCAGCCCCGGGACAGGGTCCGGCGAGCAGTACTTC.

This clonotype was counted at least ten times. The chain couples TRBV3-1 to TRBJ2-2; D is uncertain. Germline V CDR1 and CDR2: LGHDT, YNNKEL (reference sequence). Trimming removed 4 bases at V and 2 bases at J, with 8 bases between. CDR3 size: 14 residues. This chain's CDR3 is CASSRFSNTGELFF. CDR3 in DNA: TGTGCCAGCAGCCGATTTAGTAACACCGGGGAGCTGTTTTTT.

J is TRBJ2-7 and V is TRBV6-2 or TRBV6-3; D perhaps matches TRBD1 (6 bases). Germline CDR1 is MNHEY and CDR2 is SVGEGT. The V and J ends lost 5 bases and 2 bases respectively, with 16 bases between them. CDR3 size: 15 residues. In DNA, the CDR3 is TGTGCCAGCAGTGACTTTTGGGGGCGACCCTACGAGCAGTACTTC. Translation gives CASSDFWGRPYEQYF.

The chain employs TRBV6-6 and TRBJ1-1, with unresolved D. V was trimmed by 5 bases and J by 5 bases, leaving 12 bases between them. Looked up from germline, CDR1 is MNHNY and CDR2 is SVGAGI (reference sequence). The CDR3 sequence is 13 residues long. The CDR3 reads CASSARAETEAFF. As DNA, the CDR3 is TGTGCCAGCAGTGCCCGGGCGGAAACTGAAGCTTTCTTT.

The chain links TRBV25-1 to TRBJ1-1, with D uncertain. The CDR3 is 12 amino acids. CDR1 and CDR2 (germline): MGHDK, SYGVNS. Trimming stripped 4 bases from V and 3 bases from J, with 6 bases between. CDR3 bases: TGTGCCAGCAGTGCAGGATACACTGAAGCTTTCTTT. Translated: CASSAGYTEAFF.

The chain couples TRBV7-7 to TRBJ2-6, with no clear D. V gave up 2 bases and J gave up 3 bases, with 2 bases separating them. The germline V gene encodes CDR1 SSHAT and CDR2 FNYEAQ (reference sequence). The CDR3 runs 13 residues. The CDR3 DNA is TGTGCCAGCAGCTTATATGGGGCCAACGTCCTGACTTTC. Its protein product is CASSLYGANVLTF.

CDR3 amino acids: CASSLYISSYNEQFF. Written as DNA, the CDR3 is TGTGCCAGCAGCTTGTATATTAGCTCCTACAATGAGCAGTTCTTC. The rearrangement joins TRBV5-6 to TRBJ2-1; D is undetermined. CDR3 size: 15 residues. Germline assignment: CDR1 SGHDT and CDR2 YYEEEE. V was clipped by 1 base and J by 0 bases, with 8 bases between them.

V is TRBV4-1 and J is TRBJ1-1, with a tentative D call TRBD1 (6 bases). Germline-derived CDR1 and CDR2 are MGHRA and YSYEKL. The CDR3 spans 17 residues. With 4 bases removed from V and 6 bases from J, the gap between germline ends came to 24 bases. The CDR3 protein is CASSPPSTGYLGAEAFF. The CDR3 DNA sequence: TGCGCCAGCAGCCCGCCTTCGACAGGTTACCTGGGCGCTGAAGCTTTCTTT.